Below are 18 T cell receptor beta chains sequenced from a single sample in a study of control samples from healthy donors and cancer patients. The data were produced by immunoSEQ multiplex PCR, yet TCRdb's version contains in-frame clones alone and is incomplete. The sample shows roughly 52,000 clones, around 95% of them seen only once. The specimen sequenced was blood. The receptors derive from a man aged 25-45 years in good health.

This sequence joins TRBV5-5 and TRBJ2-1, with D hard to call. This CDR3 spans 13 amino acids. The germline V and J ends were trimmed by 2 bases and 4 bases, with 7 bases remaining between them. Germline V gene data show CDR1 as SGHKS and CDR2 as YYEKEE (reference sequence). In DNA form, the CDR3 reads TGTGCCAGCAGCTTTGAAGTGTACAATGAGCAGTTCTTC. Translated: CASSFEVYNEQFF. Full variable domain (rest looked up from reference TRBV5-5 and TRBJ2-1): DAGVTQSPTHLIKTRGQQVTLRCSPISGHKSVSWYQQVLGQGPQFIFQYYEKEERGRGNFPDRFSARQFPNYSSELNVNALLLGDSALYLCASSFEVYNEQFFGPGTRLTVL.

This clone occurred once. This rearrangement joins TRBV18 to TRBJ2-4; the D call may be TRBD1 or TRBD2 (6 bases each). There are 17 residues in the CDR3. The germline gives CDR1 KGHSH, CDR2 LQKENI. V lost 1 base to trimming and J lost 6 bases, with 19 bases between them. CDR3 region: CASSPLGGALGRNIQYF. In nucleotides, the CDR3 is TGTGCCAGCTCACCACTCGGGGGCGCGCTGGGGAGAAACATTCAGTACTTC.

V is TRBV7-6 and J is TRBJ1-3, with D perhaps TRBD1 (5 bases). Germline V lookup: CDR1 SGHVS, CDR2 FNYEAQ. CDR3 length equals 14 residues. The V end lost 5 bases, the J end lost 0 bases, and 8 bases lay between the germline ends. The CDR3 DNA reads TGTGCCAGCAGCCAGGGTGGCTCTGGAAACACCATATATTTT. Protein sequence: CASSQGGSGNTIYF.

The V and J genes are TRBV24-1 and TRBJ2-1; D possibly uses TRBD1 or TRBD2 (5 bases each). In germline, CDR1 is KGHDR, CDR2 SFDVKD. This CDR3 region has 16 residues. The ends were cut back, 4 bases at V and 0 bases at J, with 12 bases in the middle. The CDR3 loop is CATSDPGASSYNEQFF. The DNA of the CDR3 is TGTGCCACCAGTGACCCCGGGGCCAGCTCCTACAATGAGCAGTTCTTC.

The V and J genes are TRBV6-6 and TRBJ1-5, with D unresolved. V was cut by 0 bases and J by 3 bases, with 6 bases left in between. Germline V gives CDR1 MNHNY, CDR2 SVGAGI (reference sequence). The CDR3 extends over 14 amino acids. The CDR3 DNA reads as TGTGCCAGCAGTTACTCAGGGATCAATCAGCCCCAGCATTTT. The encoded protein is CASSYSGINQPQHF.

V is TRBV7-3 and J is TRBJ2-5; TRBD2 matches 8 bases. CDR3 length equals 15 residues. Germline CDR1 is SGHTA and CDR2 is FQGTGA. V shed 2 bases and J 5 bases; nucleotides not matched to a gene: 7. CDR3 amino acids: CASSLSAGGGETQYF. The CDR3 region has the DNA TGTGCCAGCAGCTTATCGGCGGGAGGCGGGGAGACCCAGTACTTC.

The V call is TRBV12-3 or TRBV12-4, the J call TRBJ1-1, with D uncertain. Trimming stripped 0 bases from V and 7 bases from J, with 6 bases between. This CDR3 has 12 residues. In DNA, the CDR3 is TGTGCCAGCAGTTTAGCTGAAGGTGAAGCTTTCTTT. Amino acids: CASSLAEGEAFF.

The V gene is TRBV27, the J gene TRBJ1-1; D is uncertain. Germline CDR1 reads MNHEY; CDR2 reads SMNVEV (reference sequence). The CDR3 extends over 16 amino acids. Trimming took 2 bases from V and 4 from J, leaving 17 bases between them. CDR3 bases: TGTGCCAGCAGTTTACTTCCACCCCGTAGTGCCACTGAAGCTTTCTTT. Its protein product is CASSLLPPRSATEAFF.

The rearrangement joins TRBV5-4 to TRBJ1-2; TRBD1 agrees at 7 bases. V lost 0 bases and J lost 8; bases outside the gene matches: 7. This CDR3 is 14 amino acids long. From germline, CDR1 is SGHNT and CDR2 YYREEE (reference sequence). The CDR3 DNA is TGTGCCAGCAGCTTGGGAGAGGGGGCGAGGGGCTACACCTTC. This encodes CASSLGEGARGYTF. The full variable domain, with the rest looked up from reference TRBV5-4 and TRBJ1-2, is ETGVTQSPTHLIKTRGQQVTLRCSSQSGHNTVSWYQQALGQGPQFIFQYYREEENGRGNFPPRFSGLQFPNYSSELNVNALELDDSALYLCASSLGEGARGYTFGSGTRLTVV.

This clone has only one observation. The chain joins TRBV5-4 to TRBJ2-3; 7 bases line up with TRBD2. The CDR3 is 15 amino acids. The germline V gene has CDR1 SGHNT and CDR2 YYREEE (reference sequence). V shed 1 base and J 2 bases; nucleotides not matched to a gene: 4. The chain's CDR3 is CASSLWGGVTDTQYF. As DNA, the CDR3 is TGTGCCAGCAGCTTGTGGGGGGGGGTCACAGATACGCAGTATTTT.

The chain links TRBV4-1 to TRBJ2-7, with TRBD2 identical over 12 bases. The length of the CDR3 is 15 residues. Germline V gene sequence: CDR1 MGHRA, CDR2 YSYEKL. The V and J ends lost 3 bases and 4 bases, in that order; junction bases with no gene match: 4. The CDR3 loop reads CASSHLAGGPYEQYF. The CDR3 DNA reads TGCGCCAGCAGCCACCTAGCGGGAGGGCCTTACGAGCAGTACTTC.

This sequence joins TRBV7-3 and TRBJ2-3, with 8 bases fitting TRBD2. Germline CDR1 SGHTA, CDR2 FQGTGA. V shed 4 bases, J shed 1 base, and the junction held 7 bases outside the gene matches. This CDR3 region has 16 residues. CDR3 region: CASSSGRAMGTDTQYF. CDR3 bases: TGTGCCAGCAGCTCCGGGAGGGCCATGGGCACAGATACGCAGTATTTT.

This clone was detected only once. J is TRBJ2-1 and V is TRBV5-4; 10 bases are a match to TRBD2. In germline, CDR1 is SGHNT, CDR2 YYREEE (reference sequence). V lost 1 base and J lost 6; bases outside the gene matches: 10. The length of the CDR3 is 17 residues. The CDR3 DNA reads TGTGCCAGCAGCTTGTTGAGTGGAAGCGGGAGGGCCAATGAGCAGTTCTTC. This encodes CASSLLSGSGRANEQFF.

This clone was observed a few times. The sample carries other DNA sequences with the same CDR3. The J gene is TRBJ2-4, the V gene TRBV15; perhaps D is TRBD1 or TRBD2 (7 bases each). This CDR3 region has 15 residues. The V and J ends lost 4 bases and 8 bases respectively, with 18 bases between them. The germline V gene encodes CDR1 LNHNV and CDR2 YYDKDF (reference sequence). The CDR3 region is CATSIERAGGDIQYF. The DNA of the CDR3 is TGTGCCACCAGCATCGAAAGGGCAGGGGGGGACATTCAGTACTTC.

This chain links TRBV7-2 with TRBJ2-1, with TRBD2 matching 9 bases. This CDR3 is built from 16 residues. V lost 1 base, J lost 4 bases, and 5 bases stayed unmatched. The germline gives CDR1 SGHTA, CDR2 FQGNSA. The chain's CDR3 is CASSLVISGGYNEQFF. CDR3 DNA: TGTGCCAGCAGCTTAGTGATTAGCGGGGGATACAATGAGCAGTTCTTC. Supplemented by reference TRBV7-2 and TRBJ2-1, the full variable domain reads GAGVSQSPSNKVTEKGKDVELRCDPISGHTALYWYRQSLGQGLEFLIYFQGNSAPDKSGLPSDRFSAERTGGSVSTLTIQRTQQEDSAVYLCASSLVISGGYNEQFFGPGTRLTVL.

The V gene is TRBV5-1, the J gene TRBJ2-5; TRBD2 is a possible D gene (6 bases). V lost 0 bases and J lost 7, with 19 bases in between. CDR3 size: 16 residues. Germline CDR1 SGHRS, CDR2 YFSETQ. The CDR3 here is CASSLGLVRSGGTQYF. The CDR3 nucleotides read TGCGCCAGCAGCTTGGGACTAGTGCGGAGTGGGGGGACCCAGTACTTC.

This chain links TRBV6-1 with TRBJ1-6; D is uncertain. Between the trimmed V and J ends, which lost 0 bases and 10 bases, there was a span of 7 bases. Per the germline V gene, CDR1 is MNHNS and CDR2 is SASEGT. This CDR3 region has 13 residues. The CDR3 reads CASSEAWESPLHF. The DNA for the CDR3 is TGTGCCAGCAGTGAAGCATGGGAATCACCCCTCCACTTT.

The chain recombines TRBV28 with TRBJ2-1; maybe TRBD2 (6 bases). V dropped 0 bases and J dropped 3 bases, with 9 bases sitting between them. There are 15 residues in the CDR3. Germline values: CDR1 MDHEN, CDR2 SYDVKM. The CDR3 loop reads CASSLWDYDYNEQFF. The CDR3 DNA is TGTGCCAGCAGTTTATGGGACTATGACTACAATGAGCAGTTCTTC.